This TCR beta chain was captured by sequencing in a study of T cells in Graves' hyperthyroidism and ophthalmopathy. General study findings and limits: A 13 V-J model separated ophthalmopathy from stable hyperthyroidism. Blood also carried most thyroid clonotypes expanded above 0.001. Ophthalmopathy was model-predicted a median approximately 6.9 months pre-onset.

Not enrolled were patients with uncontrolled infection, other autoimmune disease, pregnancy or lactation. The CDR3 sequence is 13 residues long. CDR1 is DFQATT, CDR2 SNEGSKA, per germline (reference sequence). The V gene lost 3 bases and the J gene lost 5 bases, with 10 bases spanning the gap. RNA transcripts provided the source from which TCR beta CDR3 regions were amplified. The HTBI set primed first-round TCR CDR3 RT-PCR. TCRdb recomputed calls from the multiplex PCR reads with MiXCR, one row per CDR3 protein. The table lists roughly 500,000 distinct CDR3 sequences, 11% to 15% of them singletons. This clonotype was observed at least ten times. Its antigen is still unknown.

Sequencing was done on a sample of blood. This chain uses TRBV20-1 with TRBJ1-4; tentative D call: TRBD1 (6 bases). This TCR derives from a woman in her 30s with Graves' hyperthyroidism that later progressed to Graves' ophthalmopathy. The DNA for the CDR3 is TGCAGTGCTAGGGACAGTTTAAATGAAAAACTGTTTTTT. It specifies CSARDSLNEKLFF.